This T cell receptor beta chain was sequenced for a study of blood T cell repertoires in COVID-19. Whole-study context: The origin of the acute and convalescent COVID-19 samples was the United States, Italy and Spain.

The V and J ends lost 2 bases and 0 bases, in that order; junction bases with no gene match: 10. The germline V gene encodes CDR1 SEHNR and CDR2 FQNEAQ (reference sequence). This CDR3 contains 19 residues. Sequencing was performed with immunoSEQ multiplex PCR; in TCRdb, only in-frame clones are kept and a portion is missing. The data contain under 200,000 clones, just under 90% of them singletons. Followed longitudinally, the Seattle patients had been enrolled during active infection. Sequenced material: peripheral blood. The J gene is TRBJ1-3, the V gene TRBV7-9; the match to TRBD1 covers 10 bases. The clonotype comes from a woman between 65 and 79 years old with COVID-19, enrolled during active disease. CDR3 DNA sequence: TGTGCCAGCAGCTTAAGGGACAGGGGAGACAAGCTCTCTGGAAACACCATATATTTT. It codes for CASSLRDRGDKLSGNTIYF.